This T cell receptor beta chain was recorded in a study of beta chain features in type 1 diabetes. Study results and limitations: Moderate but significant shortening of TCRB CDR3s was recorded in all four CD4+ subsets from Type 1 diabetes patients. In the patient group, naive, central memory and Treg TCRB repertoires seemed more alike than in the healthy donor group. PCR might show a preference for shorter templates, equally across patients and controls. Type 1 diabetes patients had VDJ junctions that carried fewer insertions and more deletions.

Expressed TCRB transcripts were sequenced because the entire RNA isolate underwent reverse transcription. Method: immunoSEQ multiplex PCR; TCRdb's copy keeps in-frame clones and lacks some. The table shows about 53,000 clones, with approximately 60% occurring only once. As to this clone: Its antigen is not known.

Sorting produced populations that all topped 98% purity. V was clipped by 5 bases and J by 4 bases; unmatched bases: 7. The CDR3 contains 14 residues. Germline V gene lookup returns CDR1 SGHTA and CDR2 FQGTGA. The sequence was collected from a young woman with type 1 diabetes. The source material was stem cell memory CD4+ T cells from blood. This sequence joins TRBV7-3 and TRBJ2-7; 8 bases align to TRBD1. The CDR3 bases are TGTGCCAGCAGCACCGGGACAGGCAGTTACGAGCAGTACTTC. This sequence encodes CASSTGTGSYEQYF.